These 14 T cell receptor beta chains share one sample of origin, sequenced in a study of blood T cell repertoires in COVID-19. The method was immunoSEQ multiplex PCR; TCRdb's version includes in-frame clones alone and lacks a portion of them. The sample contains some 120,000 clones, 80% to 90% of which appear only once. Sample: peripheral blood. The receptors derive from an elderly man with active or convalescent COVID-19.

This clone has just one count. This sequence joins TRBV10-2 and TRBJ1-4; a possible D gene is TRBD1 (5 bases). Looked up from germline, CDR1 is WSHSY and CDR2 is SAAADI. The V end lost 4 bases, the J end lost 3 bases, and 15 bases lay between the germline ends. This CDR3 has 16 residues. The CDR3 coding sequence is TGCGCCAGCAGTGCGCAGGGTTCCGTGGCTAATGAAAAACTGTTTTTT. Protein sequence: CASSAQGSVANEKLFF.

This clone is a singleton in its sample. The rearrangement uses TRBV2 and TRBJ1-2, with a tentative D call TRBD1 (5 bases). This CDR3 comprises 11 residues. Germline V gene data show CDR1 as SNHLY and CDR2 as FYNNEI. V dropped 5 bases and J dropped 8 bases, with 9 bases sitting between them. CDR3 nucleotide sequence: TGTGCCAGCAGTTCAGGGCCCGGCTACACCTTC. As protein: CASSSGPGYTF.

The CDR3 here is CTTGQGKETQYF. CDR3 sequence (DNA): TGCACCACCGGACAGGGAAAAGAGACCCAGTACTTC. The V and J genes are TRBV1 and TRBJ2-5; the D call in the table, TRBD1, was not verified against the DNA. TRBV1 is flagged as a pseudogene. The CDR3 length is 12 residues.

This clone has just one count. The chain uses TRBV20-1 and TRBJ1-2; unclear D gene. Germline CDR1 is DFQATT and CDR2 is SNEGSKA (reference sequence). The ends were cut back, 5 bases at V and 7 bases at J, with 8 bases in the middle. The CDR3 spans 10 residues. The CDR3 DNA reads TGCAGTGCTGGCGCGGTTGGCTACACCTTC. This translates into CSAGAVGYTF.

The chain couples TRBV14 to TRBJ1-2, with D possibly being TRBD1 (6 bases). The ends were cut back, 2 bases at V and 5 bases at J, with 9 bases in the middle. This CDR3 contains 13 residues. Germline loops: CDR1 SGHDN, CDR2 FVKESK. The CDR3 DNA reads TGTGCCAGCAGCCAACGACAGGCGTATGGCTACACCTTC. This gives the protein CASSQRQAYGYTF.

CDR3 sequence reads: CASSVDGTGGFDEQFF. CDR3 DNA: TGTGCCAGCAGCGTAGATGGGACAGGGGGATTTGATGAGCAGTTCTTC. V gene TRBV9 combines with J gene TRBJ2-1, with TRBD1 identical over 11 bases. The CDR3 runs 16 residues. Germline trimming cut 0 bases from V and 8 bases from J; bases unmatched to any gene: 7. Looked up from germline, CDR1 is SGDLS and CDR2 is YYNGEE.

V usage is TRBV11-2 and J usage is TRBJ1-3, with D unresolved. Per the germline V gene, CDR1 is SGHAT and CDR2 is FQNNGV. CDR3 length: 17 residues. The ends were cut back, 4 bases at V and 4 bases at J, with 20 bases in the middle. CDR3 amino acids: CASSSEWTGESGNTIYF. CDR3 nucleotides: TGTGCCAGCAGCTCGGAATGGACGGGAGAATCGGGAAACACCATATATTTT. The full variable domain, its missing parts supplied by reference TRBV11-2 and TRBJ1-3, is EAGVAQSPRYKIIEKRQSVAFWCNPISGHATLYWYQQILGQGPKLLIQFQNNGVVDDSQLPKDRFSAERLKGVDSTLKIQPAKLEDSAVYLCASSSEWTGESGNTIYFGEGSWLTVV.

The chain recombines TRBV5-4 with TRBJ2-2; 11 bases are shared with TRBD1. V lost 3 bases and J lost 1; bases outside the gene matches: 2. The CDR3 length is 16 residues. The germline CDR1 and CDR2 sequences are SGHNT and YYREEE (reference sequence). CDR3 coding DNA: TGTGCCAGCAGCTGGGGGACAGGGGGGAACACCGGGGAGCTGTTTTTT. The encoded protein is CASSWGTGGNTGELFF. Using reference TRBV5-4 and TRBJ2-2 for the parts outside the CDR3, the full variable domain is ETGVTQSPTHLIKTRGQQVTLRCSSQSGHNTVSWYQQALGQGPQFIFQYYREEENGRGNFPPRFSGLQFPNYSSELNVNALELDDSALYLCASSWGTGGNTGELFFGEGSRLTVL.

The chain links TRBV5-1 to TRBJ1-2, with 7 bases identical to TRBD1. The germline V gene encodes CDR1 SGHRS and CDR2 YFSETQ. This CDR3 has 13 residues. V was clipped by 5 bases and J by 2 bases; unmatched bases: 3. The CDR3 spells CASRAGGNYGYTF. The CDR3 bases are TGCGCCAGCAGGGCAGGGGGGAACTATGGCTACACCTTC.

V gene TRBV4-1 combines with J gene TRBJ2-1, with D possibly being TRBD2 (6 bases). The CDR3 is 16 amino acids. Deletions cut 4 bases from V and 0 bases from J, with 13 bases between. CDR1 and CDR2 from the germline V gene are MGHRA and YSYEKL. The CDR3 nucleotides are TGCGCCAGCAGCCTTGCGGGGAGAAGCTCCTACAATGAGCAGTTCTTC. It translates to CASSLAGRSSYNEQFF.

CDR3 bases: TGCGCCAGCAGCTTGGATTCCATGCGTGGCTACACCTTC. Its translation: CASSLDSMRGYTF. The J gene is TRBJ1-2, the V gene TRBV5-1; D remains ambiguous. V was pared by 0 bases and J by 7 bases, with 10 bases between. This CDR3 is built from 13 residues. The V gene's germline CDR1 is SGHRS and CDR2 YFSETQ.

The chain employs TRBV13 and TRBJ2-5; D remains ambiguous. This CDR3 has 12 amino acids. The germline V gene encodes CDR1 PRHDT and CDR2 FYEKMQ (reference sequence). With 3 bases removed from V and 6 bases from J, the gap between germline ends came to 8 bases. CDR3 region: CASSFSRQTQYF. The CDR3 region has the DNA TGTGCCAGCAGCTTTAGCCGCCAGACCCAGTACTTC.

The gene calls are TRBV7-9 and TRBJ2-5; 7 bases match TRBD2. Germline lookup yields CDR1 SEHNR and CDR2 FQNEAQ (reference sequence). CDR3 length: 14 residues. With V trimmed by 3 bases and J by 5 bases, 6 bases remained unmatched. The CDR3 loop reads CASSFGGNGETQYF. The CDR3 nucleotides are TGTGCCAGCAGCTTCGGGGGGAACGGTGAGACCCAGTACTTC.

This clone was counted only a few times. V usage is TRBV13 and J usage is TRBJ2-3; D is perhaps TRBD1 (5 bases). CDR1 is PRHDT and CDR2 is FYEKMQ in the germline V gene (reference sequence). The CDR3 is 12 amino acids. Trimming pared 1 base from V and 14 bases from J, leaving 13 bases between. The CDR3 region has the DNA TGTGCCAGCAGCTTAGAACCAGGGCCTGCGTATTTT. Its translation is CASSLEPGPAYF. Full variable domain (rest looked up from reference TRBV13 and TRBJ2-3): AAGVIQSPRHLIKEKRETATLKCYPIPRHDTVYWYQQGPGQDPQFLISFYEKMQSDKGSIPDRFSAQQFSDYHSELNMSSLELGDSALYFCASSLEPGPAYFGPGTRLTVL.